A single sample gave rise to the 23 T cell receptor beta chains below, sequenced in a study of T cells in Graves' hyperthyroidism and ophthalmopathy. RNA transcripts were the template for amplifying TCR beta CDR3 regions. TCR CDR3 underwent first-round RT-PCR with the HTBI primer set. A single record per CDR3 protein comes from TCRdb applying MiXCR to the multiplex PCR reads. The sample contains hundreds of thousands of distinct CDR3 sequences, approximately 15% of which appear only once. Source material: blood. Receptors originate from a woman aged 30 to 39 with Graves' hyperthyroidism that later progressed to Graves' ophthalmopathy.

This clonotype has more than one count but fewer than ten. V and J are TRBV5-5 and TRBJ2-5; the match to TRBD1 covers 9 bases. This CDR3 region has 16 residues. Unmatched junction bases numbered 10, after V lost 2 bases and J lost 5 bases. Germline V gene data show CDR1 as SGHKS and CDR2 as YYEKEE (reference sequence). In DNA, the CDR3 is TGTGCCAGCAGCTTACCTCCGGGACAGGGAAGGGAGACCCAGTACTTC. Translating it yields CASSLPPGQGRETQYF.

This clonotype has ten or more counts. The chain has TRBV29-1 and TRBJ2-2; TRBD1 matches 8 bases. Trimming cost V 6 bases and J 5 bases; bases outside gene matches: 8. The V gene's germline CDR1 is SQVTM and CDR2 ANQGSEA. The CDR3 has 14 residues. Here the CDR3 reads CSVKDRVRTGELFF. CDR3 nucleotide sequence: TGCAGCGTGAAGGACAGGGTCAGAACCGGGGAGCTGTTTTTT.

At least ten counts were recorded for this clonotype. The V and J genes are TRBV7-9 and TRBJ1-1; 7 bases are a match to TRBD1. V dropped 11 bases and J dropped 7; count of bases not matched to a gene: 10. The CDR3 is made up of 12 amino acids. Germline V CDR1 and CDR2: SEHNR, FQNEAQ (reference sequence). The CDR3 DNA follows: TGTGCCTGGGGAACAGGGGCTAATGAAGCTTTCTTT. This translates into CAWGTGANEAFF.

This clonotype was detected ten times or more. V gene TRBV28 combines with J gene TRBJ1-1, with D perhaps TRBD1 (6 bases). Trimming took 6 bases from V and 4 from J, leaving 12 bases between them. CDR1 and CDR2 (germline): MDHEN, SYDVKM. The CDR3 has 13 amino acids. CDR3 nucleotide sequence: TGTGCCAGCAGACAGGGTAAGGGCACTGAAGCTTTCTTT. Protein product: CASRQGKGTEAFF.

This clonotype was seen repeatedly, ten times or more. In nucleotides, the CDR3 is TGTGCCATCGGGGCATCCTCCTACAATGAGCAGTTCTTC. Its translation: CAIGASSYNEQFF. This chain connects TRBV10-3 to TRBJ2-1, with D possibly matching TRBD1 (5 bases). The germline gives CDR1 ENHRY, CDR2 SYGVKD. V lost 8 bases, J lost 0 bases, and 8 bases lay in between. The CDR3 sequence is 13 residues long.

This clonotype showed up many times. The chain carries TRBV12-3 or TRBV12-4 and TRBJ2-3; 11 bases are a match to TRBD2. Trimming removed 7 bases from V and 1 base from J; junction bases left unmatched: 16. The CDR3 loop spans 19 amino acids. CDR3 loop: CASTLRLAGGIGRTDTQYF. The DNA for the CDR3 is TGTGCCAGCACCCTACGTCTAGCGGGAGGAATTGGCCGCACAGATACGCAGTATTTT.

This clonotype turned up a few times. V gene TRBV11-2 combines with J gene TRBJ1-2; 9 nucleotides match TRBD1. Trimming removed 5 bases from V and 9 bases from J; junction bases left unmatched: 7. The germline V gene has CDR1 SGHAT and CDR2 FQNNGV. The CDR3 is made up of 13 amino acids. Here the CDR3 DNA reads TGTGCCAGCAGCCCCGGGACAGGGTTTAGCTACACCTTC. Translation: CASSPGTGFSYTF.

This clonotype was picked up many times. The chain joins TRBV7-9 to TRBJ2-5; a possible D gene is TRBD2 (5 bases). The CDR3 is 14 residues long. CDR1 and CDR2 (germline): SEHNR, FQNEAQ (reference sequence). The V end was cut by 4 bases, the J end by 2 bases, with 11 bases between. In DNA form, the CDR3 reads TGTGCCAGCAGCTCTCCGGGGATACAAGAGACCCAGTACTTC. As protein: CASSSPGIQETQYF.

This clonotype has ten or more counts. V gene TRBV6-2 or TRBV6-3 combines with J gene TRBJ1-5; D is unresolved. Germline assignment: CDR1 MNHEY and CDR2 SVGEGT. The CDR3 covers 11 residues. Trimming removed 7 bases at V and 7 bases at J, with 8 bases between. In DNA, the CDR3 is TGTGCCAGCATCCACGGGCAGCCCCAGCATTTT. Amino acids: CASIHGQPQHF.

This clonotype was recorded many times. The CDR3 DNA follows: TGTGCCAGCAGCTTAGGGGCGGCGGGAGACACAGATACGCAGTATTTT. Protein sequence: CASSLGAAGDTDTQYF. The chain combines TRBV11-2 with TRBJ2-3, with 7 bases fitting TRBD2. V dropped 1 base and J dropped 2; count of bases not matched to a gene: 6. This CDR3 comprises 16 residues. The germline V gene has CDR1 SGHAT and CDR2 FQNNGV.

Notes on this clonotype: A much bigger clone sits one base away, suggesting this may be a read error. The V gene is TRBV30, the J gene TRBJ1-2; D is unclear. Germline V gene data show CDR1 as GTSNPN and CDR2 as SVGIG (reference sequence). CDR3 size: 12 residues. The CDR3 here is CDWRASGRGYTF. CDR3 bases: TGTGACTGGAGAGCCAGTGGTCGCGGCTACACCTTC.

This clonotype came up a few times. V is TRBV9 and J is TRBJ2-5, with D perhaps matching TRBD1 or TRBD2 (5 bases each). V was cut by 4 bases and J by 7 bases, with 17 bases left in between. In germline, CDR1 is SGDLS, CDR2 YYNGEE. The length of the CDR3 is 14 residues. CDR3 nucleotides: TGTGCCAGCAGCTCACGGGACCTAGAGGGGACCCAGTACTTC. It encodes CASSSRDLEGTQYF.

This chain links TRBV18 with TRBJ2-2, with D tentatively TRBD1 (5 bases). Germline V gene lookup returns CDR1 KGHSH and CDR2 LQKENI. This CDR3 has 18 amino acids. V was pared by 1 base and J by 2 bases, with 17 bases between. CDR3 residues: CASSPRNRGSFNTGELFF. CDR3 sequence (DNA): TGTGCCAGCTCACCACGGAATAGGGGATCGTTTAACACCGGGGAGCTGTTTTTT.

Many counts were recorded for this clonotype. The chain has TRBV11-3 and TRBJ2-3; D may be TRBD1 or TRBD2 (5 bases each). CDR3 size: 16 residues. V was clipped by 1 base and J by 0 bases, with 11 bases between them. Germline CDR1 is SGHNT and CDR2 is YENEEA. As DNA, the CDR3 is TGTGCCAGCAGCTTAGGTCAGGGACCTAGCACAGATACGCAGTATTTT. As protein: CASSLGQGPSTDTQYF.

The CDR3 bases are TGTGCCAGCAGCTTGGCGGGTGAAAGCTCCTACGAGCAGTACTTC. Encoded protein: CASSLAGESSYEQYF. The chain combines TRBV5-5 with TRBJ2-7; D not resolved. Trimming shortened V by 0 bases and J by 0 bases, and 10 bases separated the two germline ends. Germline lookup yields CDR1 SGHKS and CDR2 YYEKEE (reference sequence). The CDR3 totals 15 residues.

This clonotype was detected only a few times. J is TRBJ2-5 and V is TRBV7-9; TRBD1 matches 9 bases. Germline V gene lookup returns CDR1 SEHNR and CDR2 FQNEAQ (reference sequence). This CDR3 has 15 residues. J lost 2 bases, V lost 1 base, and 2 bases had no gene match. The DNA of the CDR3 is TGTGCCAGCAGCTTAGGGGACAGGGCTCAAGAGACCCAGTACTTC. Its protein is CASSLGDRAQETQYF.

This clonotype was observed a handful of times. J is TRBJ2-3 and V is TRBV4-1; 10 bases fit TRBD1. The CDR3 runs 15 residues. Germline-derived CDR1 and CDR2 are MGHRA and YSYEKL. V gave up 5 bases and J gave up 4 bases; unmatched junction bases: 6. CDR3 sequence: CASSATGTGADTQYF. CDR3 coding DNA: TGCGCCAGCAGCGCAACCGGGACAGGGGCAGATACGCAGTATTTT.

This clonotype was recorded many times. The genes are TRBV28 and TRBJ2-6, with TRBD1 identical over 9 bases. This CDR3 comprises 16 residues. Germline V gives CDR1 MDHEN, CDR2 SYDVKM. J lost 4 bases, V lost 5 bases, and 6 bases had no gene match. The CDR3 DNA reads as TGTGCCAGCAGTCACAGGGGGCTCTCGGGGGCCAACGTCCTGACTTTC. Translated, it gives CASSHRGLSGANVLTF. The whole variable domain, filled in from reference TRBV28 and TRBJ2-6, reads DVKVTQSSRYLVKRTGEKVFLECVQDMDHENMFWYRQDPGLGLRLIYFSYDVKMKEKGDIPEGYSVSREKKERFSLILESASTNQTSMYLCASSHRGLSGANVLTFGAGSRLTVL.

V usage is TRBV11-2 and J usage is TRBJ1-1, with a possible D match to TRBD1 (5 bases). Between the trimmed V and J ends, which lost 5 bases and 3 bases, there was a span of 22 bases. The germline gives CDR1 SGHAT, CDR2 FQNNGV. The CDR3 extends over 17 amino acids. The CDR3 here is CASSPRKVGESDTEAFF. CDR3 sequence (DNA): TGTGCCAGCAGCCCGCGGAAAGTGGGGGAGAGTGACACTGAAGCTTTCTTT.

This chain connects TRBV7-9 to TRBJ2-7; D might be TRBD2 (5 bases). There are 14 residues in the CDR3. Per germline, CDR1 SEHNR and CDR2 FQNEAQ (reference sequence). With 3 bases removed from V and 9 bases from J, the gap between germline ends came to 18 bases. The CDR3 loop reads CASSFFQSGGGQYF. In nucleotides, the CDR3 is TGTGCCAGCAGCTTCTTCCAGTCTGGAGGCGGGCAGTACTTC.

In its sample, this clonotype was seen many times. The rearrangement uses TRBV29-1 and TRBJ1-2; D is uncertain. CDR1 SQVTM and CDR2 ANQGSEA come from the germline V gene. Trimming removed 3 bases from V and 7 bases from J, with 9 bases in between. This CDR3 is built from 11 residues. The CDR3 nucleotides read TGCAGCGTTGAGGCAATGGGTGGCTACACCTTC. Translation: CSVEAMGGYTF.

This clonotype appeared many times. V and J are TRBV11-3 and TRBJ1-2, with unresolved D. V gave up 4 bases and J gave up 8 bases, with 8 bases separating them. Per germline, CDR1 SGHNT and CDR2 YENEEA. The CDR3 sequence is 11 residues long. This CDR3 is CASSSAGGYTF. In nucleotides, the CDR3 is TGTGCCAGCAGCTCGGCCGGGGGCTACACCTTC.

V is TRBV6-1 and J is TRBJ1-6; possibly TRBD1 for D (6 bases). CDR3 length: 17 amino acids. The germline CDR1 and CDR2 sequences are MNHNS and SASEGT. V was trimmed by 6 bases and J by 9 bases, leaving 24 bases between them. For the CDR3, the DNA is TGTGCCAGCAGCCAGAGCGGGCCGGGACAAGGAACTTCACCCCTCCACTTT. Its translation: CASSQSGPGQGTSPLHF.